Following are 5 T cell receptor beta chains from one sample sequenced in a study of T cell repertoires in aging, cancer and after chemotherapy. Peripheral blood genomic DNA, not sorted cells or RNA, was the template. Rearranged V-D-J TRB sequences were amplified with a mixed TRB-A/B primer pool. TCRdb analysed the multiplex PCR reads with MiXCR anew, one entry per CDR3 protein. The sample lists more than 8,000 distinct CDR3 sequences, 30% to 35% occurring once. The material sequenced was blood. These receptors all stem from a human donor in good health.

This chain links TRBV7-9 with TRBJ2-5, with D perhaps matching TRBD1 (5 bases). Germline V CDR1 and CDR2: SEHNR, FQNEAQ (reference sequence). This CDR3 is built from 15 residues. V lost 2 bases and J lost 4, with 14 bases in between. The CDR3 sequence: CASSLTRARRETQYF. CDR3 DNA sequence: TGTGCCAGCAGCTTAACCAGGGCGAGGAGAGAGACCCAGTACTTC.

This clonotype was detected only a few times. The CDR3 region is CSARQPGGIQPQHF. The CDR3 bases are TGCAGTGCTAGGCAACCCGGGGGGATCCAGCCCCAGCATTTT. The chain couples TRBV20-1 to TRBJ1-5; weak D call: TRBD1 (5 bases). From germline, CDR1 is DFQATT and CDR2 SNEGSKA (reference sequence). CDR3 size: 14 residues. Trimming left V 3 bases short and J 7 bases short, with 16 bases between.

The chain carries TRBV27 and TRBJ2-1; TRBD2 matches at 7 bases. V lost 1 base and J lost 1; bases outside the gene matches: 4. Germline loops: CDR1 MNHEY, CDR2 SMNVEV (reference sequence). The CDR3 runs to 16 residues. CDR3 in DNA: TGTGCCAGCAGTTTATTGGGGGGGGGATCCTACAATGAGCAGTTCTTC. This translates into CASSLLGGGSYNEQFF.

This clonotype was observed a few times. The CDR3 nucleotides are TGTGCCAGCAGCTTAGGCAGCGGGTCTGTGACCCAGTACTTC. Its protein is CASSLGSGSVTQYF. The genes are TRBV7-2 and TRBJ2-5; TRBD2 is a possible D gene (6 bases). The V end was cut by 1 base, the J end by 7 bases, with 13 bases between. This CDR3 spans 14 amino acids. Per the germline V gene, CDR1 is SGHTA and CDR2 is FQGNSA. Full variable domain (remainder filled in from reference TRBV7-2 and TRBJ2-5): GAGVSQSPSNKVTEKGKDVELRCDPISGHTALYWYRQSLGQGLEFLIYFQGNSAPDKSGLPSDRFSAERTGGSVSTLTIQRTQQEDSAVYLCASSLGSGSVTQYFGPGTRLLVL.

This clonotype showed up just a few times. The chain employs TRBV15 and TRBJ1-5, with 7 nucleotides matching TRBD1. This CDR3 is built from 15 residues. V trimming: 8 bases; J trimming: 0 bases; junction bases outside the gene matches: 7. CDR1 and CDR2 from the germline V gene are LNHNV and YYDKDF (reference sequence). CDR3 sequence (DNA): TGTGCCACCTCTGAGACAGGGAATAGCAATCAGCCCCAGCATTTT. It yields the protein CATSETGNSNQPQHF.